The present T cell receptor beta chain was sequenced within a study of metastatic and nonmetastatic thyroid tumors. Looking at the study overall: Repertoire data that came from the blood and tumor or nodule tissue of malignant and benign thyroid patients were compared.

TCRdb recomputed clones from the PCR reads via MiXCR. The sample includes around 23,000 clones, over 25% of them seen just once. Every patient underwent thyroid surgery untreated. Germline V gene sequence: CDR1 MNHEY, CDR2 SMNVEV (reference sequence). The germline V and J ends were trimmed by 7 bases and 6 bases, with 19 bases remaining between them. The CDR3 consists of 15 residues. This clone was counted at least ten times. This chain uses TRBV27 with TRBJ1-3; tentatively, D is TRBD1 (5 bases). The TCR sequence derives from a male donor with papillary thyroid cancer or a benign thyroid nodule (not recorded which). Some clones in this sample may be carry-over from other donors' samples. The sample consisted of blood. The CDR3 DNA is TGTGCCAGCACAAAGGGCAGGGCCGACGAAAACACCATATATTTT. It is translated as CASTKGRADENTIYF.